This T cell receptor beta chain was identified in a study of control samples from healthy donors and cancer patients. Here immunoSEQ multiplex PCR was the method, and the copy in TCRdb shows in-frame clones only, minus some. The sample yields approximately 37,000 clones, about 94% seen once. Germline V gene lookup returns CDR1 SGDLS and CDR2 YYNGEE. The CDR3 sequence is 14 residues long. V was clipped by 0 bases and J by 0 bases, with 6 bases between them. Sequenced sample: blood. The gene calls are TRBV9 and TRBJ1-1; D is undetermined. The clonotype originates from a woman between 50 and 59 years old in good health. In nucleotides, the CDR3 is TGTGCCAGCAGCGTAGCTCCCGTGAACACTGAAGCTTTCTTT. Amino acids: CASSVAPVNTEAFF.